This T cell receptor (beta chain) was identified during a study of human T cells and chemical hapten exposure. The CDR3 length is 14 residues. Looked up from germline, CDR1 is SQVTM and CDR2 is ANQGSEA. V was trimmed by 8 bases and J by 4 bases, leaving 20 bases between them. This clonotype came up a few times. Time point denoted: patch test 1, 2 weeks after DPC sensitization. Treatment noted: therapeutic diphenylcyclopropenone sensitization with weekly scalp DPC. Via MiXCR, TCRdb re-called the RACE reads, giving one row per CDR3 protein. The sample lists fewer than 95,000 distinct CDR3 sequences, roughly 10% seen once, with 2% to 2.5% in the top ten.

The sequence came from a man aged 40-50 years with alopecia areata. Some clones in this sample may be carry-over from other donors' samples. The sequenced sample was whole blood, obtained in connection with sensitization to the hapten diphenylcyclopropenone (DPC). The chain has TRBV29-1 and TRBJ2-5, with D tentatively TRBD1 (7 bases). The CDR3 is CSSGGRGSSETQYF. The CDR3 region has the DNA TGCAGCTCCGGGGGCAGGGGGAGTTCAGAGACCCAGTACTTC.